Listed below are T cell receptor beta chains from one sample, sequenced in a study of blood T cell repertoires in COVID-19. Measured with immunoSEQ multiplex PCR; TCRdb has only the in-frame clones, and not every one. The repertoire includes approximately 89,000 clones, 87% of them detected once, and 4% to 5.5% sits in the top ten. The sequenced material came from peripheral blood. All receptors come from a man between 65 and 85 years old with acute or convalescent COVID-19. Both conserved end residues are part of each CDR3. D genes are given only for firm matches. Only some rows state a clone size, as once, few, many or a class for expanded clones.

.	TRBV5-4	TRBD2	TRBJ2-3	CASSFASGDTQYF	TGTGCCAGCAGCTTCGCTAGCGGAGATACGCAGTATTTT
.	TRBV6-5	.	TRBJ2-1	CASSSPGQPRLQQFF	TGTGCCAGCAGCTCACCGGGACAACCACGCCTCCAGCAGTTCTTC
.	TRBV20-1	.	TRBJ1-3	CSASTGTDGNTIYF	TGCAGTGCTAGTACAGGGACGGATGGAAACACCATATATTTT
few	TRBV11-3	.	TRBJ2-3	CASSPIEGTQYF	TGTGCCAGCAGCCCGATCGAGGGTACGCAGTATTTT
.	TRBV2	.	TRBJ2-2	CASNPSGLTNTGELFF	TGTGCCAGCAACCCAAGCGGGCTTACGAACACCGGGGAGCTGTTTTTT
.	TRBV28	.	TRBJ1-5	CASIATGNFQPQHF	TGTGCCAGCATTGCAACAGGTAACTTTCAGCCCCAGCATTTT
.	TRBV14	.	TRBJ2-2	CASSQDITGELFF	TGTGCCAGCAGCCAAGACATCACCGGGGAGCTGTTTTTT
.	TRBV7-9	TRBD1	TRBJ2-5	CASSPDRSVETQYF	TGTGCCAGCAGCCCGGACAGGTCAGTCGAGACCCAGTACTTC
.	TRBV4-2	.	TRBJ1-2	CASSQGEDGRVGGYTF	TGTGCCAGCAGCCAAGGAGAGGATGGCCGGGTAGGCGGCTACACCTTC
.	TRBV5-1	.	TRBJ2-2	CASGQGEDGELFF	TGCGCCAGCGGGCAAGGGGAGGACGGGGAGCTGTTTTTT
.	TRBV6-6	TRBD1	TRBJ1-3	CASSPGGSSGNTIYF	TGTGCCAGCAGTCCAGGGGGTAGCTCTGGAAACACCATATATTTT
.	TRBV5-1	TRBD1	TRBJ2-5	CASRKGTVYQETQYF	TGCGCCAGCAGGAAAGGGACAGTGTACCAAGAGACCCAGTACTTC
.	TRBV19	TRBD2	TRBJ2-5	CASSRSRGGTETQYF	TGTGCCAGTAGTAGGTCTCGCGGGGGGACGGAGACCCAGTACTTC
.	TRBV2	.	TRBJ1-1	CASKVQGLGEAFF	TGTGCCAGCAAGGTGCAGGGGCTCGGGGAAGCTTTCTTT
.	TRBV28	TRBD1	TRBJ2-5	CASSLSGQGWQETQYF	TGTGCCAGCAGTTTATCAGGACAGGGGTGGCAAGAGACCCAGTACTTC
.	TRBV27	TRBD1	TRBJ2-7	CASSPWTGGGSQYF	TGTGCCAGCAGTCCCTGGACAGGGGGCGGTTCGCAGTACTTC
.	TRBV28	.	TRBJ1-2	CASSFRGGYGYTF	TGTGCCAGCAGTTTTAGGGGAGGCTATGGCTACACCTTC
.	TRBV6-6	.	TRBJ1-2	CASSPLFNYRRQQDYGYTF	TGTGCCAGCAGTCCACTCTTCAATTACAGACGGCAGCAGGACTATGGCTACACCTTC
.	TRBV20-1	TRBD1	TRBJ1-1	CSADRAGEAFF	TGCAGTGCTGACAGGGCTGGTGAAGCTTTCTTT
.	TRBV28	.	TRBJ2-3	CASSNRDSGTDTQYF	TGTGCCAGCAGTAACCGGGACTCGGGGACGGATACGCAGTATTTT
.	TRBV5-5	TRBD2	TRBJ2-1	CASSPGTSGGNEQFF	TGTGCCAGCAGCCCGGGGACTAGCGGGGGGAATGAGCAGTTCTTC
.	TRBV12-3/TRBV12-4	TRBD1	TRBJ2-7	CASSTGQFYEQYF	TGTGCCAGCAGCACGGGACAGTTCTACGAGCAGTACTTC
.	TRBV6-5	.	TRBJ2-1	CASSYSAGSHNEQFF	TGTGCCAGCAGTTACTCTGCGGGGAGTCACAATGAGCAGTTCTTC
.	TRBV6-6	TRBD1	TRBJ2-7	CASSYKPGQPIYEQYF	TGTGCCAGCAGTTATAAGCCGGGACAGCCCATATACGAGCAGTACTTC
.	TRBV5-1	.	TRBJ1-1	CASSNGQNTEAFF	TGCGCCAGCAGCAACGGACAGAACACTGAAGCTTTCTTT
.	TRBV6-5	.	TRBJ1-2	CASSTHIYGYTF	TGTGCCAGCAGCACTCATATTTATGGCTACACCTTC
.	TRBV10-2	.	TRBJ2-7	CASSKRDTFYEQYF	TGCGCCAGCTCTAAACGGGACACCTTCTACGAGCAGTACTTC
.	TRBV19	TRBD1	TRBJ1-6	CASRDRGSPLHF	TGTGCCAGTAGGGACAGGGGTTCACCCCTCCACTTT
once	TRBV7-9	.	TRBJ1-1	CASSSSGKGTEAFF	TGTGCCAGCAGCTCCTCAGGGAAAGGGACTGAAGCTTTCTTT
.	TRBV5-1	TRBD2	TRBJ2-5	CASSPLAGVVETQYF	TGCGCCAGCAGCCCACTAGCGGGGGTCGTAGAGACCCAGTACTTC
.	TRBV7-6	.	TRBJ1-6	CASSLAGVSYNSPLHF	TGTGCCAGCAGCTTGGCAGGGGTCTCCTATAATTCACCCCTCCACTTT
.	TRBV27	TRBD1	TRBJ2-2	CASSFRGPGELFF	TGTGCCAGCAGTTTCAGGGGGCCCGGGGAGCTGTTTTTT
.	TRBV19	.	TRBJ2-7	CASSPHGGKLHEQYF	TGTGCCAGTAGTCCACACGGGGGAAAGCTACACGAGCAGTACTTC
.	TRBV12-3/TRBV12-4	TRBD1	TRBJ2-5	CASSPTGVETQYF	TGTGCCAGCAGCCCGACAGGGGTGGAGACCCAGTACTTC
.	TRBV11-2	.	TRBJ2-1	CASSLGRGDEQFF	TGTGCCAGCAGCTTAGGTCGCGGGGATGAGCAGTTCTTC
.	TRBV3-1/TRBV3-2	TRBD1	TRBJ1-2	CASSRYPGQTGYGYTF	TGTGCCAGCAGCCGGTACCCGGGACAGACTGGCTATGGCTACACCTTC
.	TRBV28	.	TRBJ1-5	CASRVGVLNQPQHF	TGTGCCAGCAGGGTGGGAGTTCTCAATCAGCCCCAGCATTTT
.	TRBV5-6	.	TRBJ2-1	CASTLDRSSYNEQFF	TGTGCCAGCACCCTCGACAGAAGCTCCTACAATGAGCAGTTCTTC
few	TRBV4-2	TRBD1	TRBJ1-4	CASSQATGFEKLFF	TGTGCCAGCAGCCAAGCGACAGGGTTCGAAAAACTGTTTTTT
.	TRBV20-1	.	TRBJ2-3	CSASMLALADTQYF	TGCAGTGCTAGTATGCTAGCGTTAGCCGATACGCAGTATTTT
.	TRBV7-3	TRBD2	TRBJ2-4	CASSLGGEGGNIQYF	TGTGCCAGCAGCTTAGGCGGGGAGGGCGGAAACATTCAGTACTTC
.	TRBV11-2	.	TRBJ1-5	CASSPSPRGIGNQPQHF	TGTGCCAGCAGCCCCTCACCAAGGGGTATAGGCAATCAGCCCCAGCATTTT
few	TRBV5-8	.	TRBJ1-5	CASSSPPRNQPQHF	TGTGCCAGCAGCAGCCCCCCCCGCAATCAGCCCCAGCATTTT
once	TRBV19	TRBD2	TRBJ2-4	CASGTSGGVNIQYF	TGTGCCAGTGGGACTAGCGGGGGGGTAAACATTCAGTACTTC
few	TRBV3-1/TRBV3-2	TRBD1	TRBJ1-1	CASSQGGQGAGFF	TGTGCCAGCAGCCAAGGGGGACAGGGGGCAGGTTTCTTT
few	TRBV28	TRBD1	TRBJ1-2	CASSPHRGPVYGYTF	TGTGCCAGCAGTCCCCACAGGGGGCCTGTCTATGGCTACACCTTC
few	TRBV6-5	.	TRBJ1-1	CASKSYNTEAFF	TGTGCCAGCAAGAGCTATAACACTGAAGCTTTCTTT
.	TRBV2	.	TRBJ2-1	CASSARTRVHEQFF	TGTGCCAGCAGTGCCAGGACAAGGGTGCATGAGCAGTTCTTC
.	TRBV5-1	.	TRBJ1-2	CASSLTDLYGYTF	TGCGCCAGCAGCTTGACAGACCTATATGGCTACACCTTC
.	TRBV29-1	TRBD1	TRBJ1-1	CSGTGTANTEAFF	TGCAGCGGTACCGGGACAGCGAACACTGAAGCTTTCTTT
.	TRBV18	.	TRBJ1-4	CASSPRGEKLFF	TGTGCCAGCTCACCTAGAGGTGAAAAACTGTTTTTT
.	TRBV3-1/TRBV3-2	.	TRBJ1-1	CASSQVAETEAFF	TGTGCCAGCAGCCAAGTAGCCGAAACTGAAGCTTTCTTT
.	TRBV4-1	TRBD1	TRBJ2-7	CASSPRRGIEQYF	TGCGCCAGCAGCCCCCGCAGGGGGATCGAGCAGTACTTC
.	TRBV5-1	.	TRBJ2-2	CASSNRDPNTGELFF	TGCGCCAGCAGCAACAGGGACCCGAACACCGGGGAGCTGTTTTTT
.	TRBV6-2/TRBV6-3	TRBD2	TRBJ2-1	CASSPRGSGGYNEQFF	TGTGCCAGCAGTCCCCGGGGTAGCGGGGGCTACAATGAGCAGTTCTTC
.	TRBV9	.	TRBJ2-4	CASSVDGEGGGKNIQYF	TGTGCCAGCAGCGTAGATGGGGAGGGGGGTGGCAAAAACATTCAGTACTTC
.	TRBV6-5	.	TRBJ1-3	CASSSRGGNTIYF	TGTGCCAGCAGTTCCCGAGGGGGAAACACCATATATTTT
.	TRBV19	.	TRBJ1-1	CASSMSEENTEAFF	TGTGCCAGTAGTATGAGCGAAGAGAACACTGAAGCTTTCTTT
once	TRBV4-1	.	TRBJ2-4	CASSQGSGVGVQYF	TGCGCCAGCAGCCAAGGGTCAGGGGTAGGGGTTCAGTACTTC
.	TRBV5-1	TRBD1	TRBJ2-5	CASSPGTEYQETQYF	TGCGCCAGCAGCCCCGGGACAGAGTACCAAGAGACCCAGTACTTC